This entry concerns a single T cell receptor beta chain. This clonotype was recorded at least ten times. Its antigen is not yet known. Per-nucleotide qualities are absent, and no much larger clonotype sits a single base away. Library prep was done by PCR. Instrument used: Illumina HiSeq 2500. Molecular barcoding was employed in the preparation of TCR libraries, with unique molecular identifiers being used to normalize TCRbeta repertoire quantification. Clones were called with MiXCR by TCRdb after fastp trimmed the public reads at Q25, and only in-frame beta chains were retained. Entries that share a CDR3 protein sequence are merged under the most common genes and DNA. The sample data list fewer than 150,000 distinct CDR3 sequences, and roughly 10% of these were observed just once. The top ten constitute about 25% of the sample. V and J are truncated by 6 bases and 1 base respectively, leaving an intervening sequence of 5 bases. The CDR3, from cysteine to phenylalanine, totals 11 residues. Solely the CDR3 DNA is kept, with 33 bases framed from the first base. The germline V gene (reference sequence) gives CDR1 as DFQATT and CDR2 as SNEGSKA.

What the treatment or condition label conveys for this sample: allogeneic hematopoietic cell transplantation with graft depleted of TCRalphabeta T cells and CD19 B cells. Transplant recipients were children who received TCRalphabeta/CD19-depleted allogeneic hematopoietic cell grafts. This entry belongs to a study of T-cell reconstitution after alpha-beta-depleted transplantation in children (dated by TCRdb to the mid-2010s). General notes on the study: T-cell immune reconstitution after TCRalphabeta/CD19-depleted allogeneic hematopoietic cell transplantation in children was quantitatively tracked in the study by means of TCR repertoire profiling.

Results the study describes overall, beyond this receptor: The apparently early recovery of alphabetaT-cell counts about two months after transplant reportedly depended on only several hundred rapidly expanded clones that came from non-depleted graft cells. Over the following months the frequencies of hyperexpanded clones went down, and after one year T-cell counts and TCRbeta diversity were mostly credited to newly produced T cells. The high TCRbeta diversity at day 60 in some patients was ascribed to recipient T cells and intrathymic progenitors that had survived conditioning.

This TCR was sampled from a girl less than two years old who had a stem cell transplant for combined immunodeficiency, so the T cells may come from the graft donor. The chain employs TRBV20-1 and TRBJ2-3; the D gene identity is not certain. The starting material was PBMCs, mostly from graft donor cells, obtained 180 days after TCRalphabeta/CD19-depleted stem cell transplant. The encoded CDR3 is CSAEGTDTQYF. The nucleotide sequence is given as TGCAGTGCAGAGGGCACAGATACGCAGTATTTT.